Detailed here is one TCR beta chain. Under the authors' procedure: From reference gene primer amplification, estimates of nucleated cell counts were derived. The protocol was immunoSEQ multiplex PCR, while the TCRdb copy is restricted to in-frame clones and leaves out a portion. V and J calls and clone size are as listed in that table; D and trimming were resolved from the DNA. This table has about 100,000 clones, around 85% appearing once. This specimen belongs to a study of blood T cell repertoires in COVID-19. The overall study: T cells, B-cell-depleted T cells, or PBMCs provided the cDNA or gDNA that served as material.

This CDR3 is built from 15 residues. Germline V gene lookup returns CDR1 KGHSH and CDR2 LQKENI. Trimming pared 1 base from V and 5 bases from J, leaving 14 bases between. The chain has TRBV18 and TRBJ1-1, with D hard to call. The sequence derives from a man in his fifties with active or convalescent COVID-19. The sequencing sample was made of peripheral blood. CDR3 amino acids: CASSPRQAGETEAFF. The CDR3 nucleotides are TGTGCCAGCTCACCACGCCAGGCAGGTGAAACTGAAGCTTTCTTT. Full variable domain (outside the CDR3, taken from reference TRBV18 and TRBJ1-1): NAGVMQNPRHLVRRRGQEARLRCSPMKGHSHVYWYRQLPEEGLKFMVYLQKENIIDESGMPKERFSAEFPKEGPSILRIQQVVRGDSAAYFCASSPRQAGETEAFFGQGTRLTVV.